This T cell receptor (beta chain) was recorded in a study of OX40 agonist ivuxolimab in advanced cancers. Study information: It was ivuxolimab, an agonistic anti-OX40 (CD134) antibody, that patients were treated with.

Exclusion of a patient followed from autoimmune disease history or systemic immunosuppression. The CDR3 runs to 13 residues. Germline assignment: CDR1 WNHNN and CDR2 SYGVQD (reference sequence). Trimming pared 0 bases from V and 3 bases from J, leaving 6 bases between. Using immunoSEQ multiplex PCR, the repertoire was profiled, and TCRdb retains in-frame clones only, with some absent. In the table there are roughly 71,000 clones, roughly 84% of which are singletons. Specimen: CD4+ or CD8+ T cells sorted from blood, collected in a trial of the OX40 agonist ivuxolimab. This clonotype was sampled from an adult with an advanced solid tumor such as melanoma, head and neck, liver or kidney cancer. The V and J genes are TRBV10-1 and TRBJ2-7, with D perhaps matching TRBD2 (5 bases). Here the CDR3 reads CASSESGDYEQYF. The CDR3 DNA follows: TGCGCCAGCAGTGAGTCCGGGGACTACGAGCAGTACTTC.